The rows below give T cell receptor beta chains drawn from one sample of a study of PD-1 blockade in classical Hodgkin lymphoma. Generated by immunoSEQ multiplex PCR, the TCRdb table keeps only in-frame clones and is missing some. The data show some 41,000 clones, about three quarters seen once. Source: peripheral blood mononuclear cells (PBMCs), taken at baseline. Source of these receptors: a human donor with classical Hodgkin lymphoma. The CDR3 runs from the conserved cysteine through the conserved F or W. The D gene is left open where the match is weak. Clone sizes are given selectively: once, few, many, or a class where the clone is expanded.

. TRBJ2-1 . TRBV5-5 CASSLVVRHNEQFF TGTGCCAGCAGCTTGGTGGTAAGGCACAATGAGCAGTTCTTC
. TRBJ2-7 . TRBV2 CASSRGKAYEQYF TGTGCCAGCAGTAGGGGTAAGGCCTACGAGCAGTACTTC
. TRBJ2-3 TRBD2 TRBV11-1 CASSTTSGSSTDTQYF TGTGCCAGCAGCACGACTAGCGGGAGTTCGACAGATACGCAGTATTTT
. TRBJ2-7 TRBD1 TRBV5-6 CASSWGTGGEQYF TGTGCCAGCAGCTGGGGGACAGGGGGCGAGCAGTACTTC
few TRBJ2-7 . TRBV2 CASTLAYEQYF TGTGCCAGCACTCTAGCCTACGAGCAGTACTTC
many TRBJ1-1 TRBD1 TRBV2 CASSSRGESEAFF TGTGCCAGCAGCTCCAGGGGGGAGAGTGAAGCTTTCTTT
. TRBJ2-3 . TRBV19 CASSIPRGRGTDTQYF TGTGCCAGTAGTATCCCACGGGGGAGAGGCACAGATACGCAGTATTTT
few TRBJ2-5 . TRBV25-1 CASSEFGTLYQETQYF TGTGCCAGCAGTGAATTCGGGACATTGTACCAAGAGACCCAGTACTTC
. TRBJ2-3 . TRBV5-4 CASSEQAVTDTQYF TGTGCCAGCAGCGAGCAAGCGGTCACAGATACGCAGTATTTT
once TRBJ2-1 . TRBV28 CASSLGRSINEQFF TGTGCCAGCAGTTTGGGGAGAAGTATCAATGAGCAGTTCTTC
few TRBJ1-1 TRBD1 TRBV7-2 CASSPRYGQGGRGTEAFF TGTGCCAGCAGCCCCCGCTACGGACAGGGGGGGCGGGGCACTGAAGCTTTCTTT
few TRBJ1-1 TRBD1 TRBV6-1 CASETGATNTEAFF TGTGCCAGCGAGACAGGGGCAACGAACACTGAAGCTTTCTTT
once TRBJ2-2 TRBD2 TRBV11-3 CASGRGGTGELFF TGTGCCAGCGGCCGGGGGGGGACCGGGGAGCTGTTTTTT
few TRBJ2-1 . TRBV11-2 CASSLMTGYNEQFF TGTGCCAGCAGCTTGATGACTGGCTACAATGAGCAGTTCTTC
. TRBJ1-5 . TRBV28 CASSLAGRGPQHF TGTGCCAGCAGTTTGGCTGGGAGGGGGCCCCAGCATTTT
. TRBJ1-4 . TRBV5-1 CASSLEGFGEKLFF TGCGCCAGCAGCTTGGAGGGGTTCGGTGAAAAACTGTTTTTT
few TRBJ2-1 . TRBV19 CASSRGPPYGEQFF TGTGCCAGTAGTAGGGGCCCCCCTTACGGTGAGCAGTTCTTC
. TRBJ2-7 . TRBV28 CASSLVGNEQYF TGTGCCAGCAGTTTAGTCGGAAACGAGCAGTACTTC
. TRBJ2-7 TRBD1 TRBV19 CASSLGQGNGGEQYF TGTGCCAGTAGTCTGGGACAGGGGAACGGAGGCGAGCAGTACTTC
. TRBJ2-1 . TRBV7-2 CASSLDPEGSNEQFF TGTGCCAGCAGCTTAGATCCCGAGGGGTCCAATGAGCAGTTCTTC
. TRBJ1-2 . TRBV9 CASSGEYYGYTF TGTGCCAGCAGCGGCGAATACTATGGCTACACCTTC
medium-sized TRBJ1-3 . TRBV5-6 CASSLQAFSGNTIYF TGTGCCAGCAGCTTACAGGCGTTCTCTGGAAACACCATATATTTT
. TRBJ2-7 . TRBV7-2 CASSLFGGSGSNYEQYF TGTGCCAGCAGCTTATTCGGTGGTAGCGGCTCAAACTACGAGCAGTACTTC
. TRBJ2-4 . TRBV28 CASSLFPPGRNIQYF TGTGCCAGCAGTTTATTTCCGCCAGGTAGAAACATTCAGTACTTC
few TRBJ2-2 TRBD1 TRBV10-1 CASSAGTGGPGELFF TGCGCCAGCAGCGCCGGGACAGGGGGCCCCGGGGAGCTGTTTTTT
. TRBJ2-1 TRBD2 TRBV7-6 CASTPGGGVVNEQFF TGTGCCAGCACCCCTGGCGGGGGAGTAGTAAATGAGCAGTTCTTC
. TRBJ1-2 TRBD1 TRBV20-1 CSAHRGYGYTF TGCAGTGCTCACAGGGGCTATGGCTACACCTTC
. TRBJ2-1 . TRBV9 CASSLSGVGYNEQFF TGTGCCAGCAGTCTTAGTGGAGTGGGCTACAATGAGCAGTTCTTC
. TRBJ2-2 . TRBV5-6 CASSLGGAGELFF TGTGCCAGCAGCTTGGGGGGAGCCGGGGAGCTGTTTTTT
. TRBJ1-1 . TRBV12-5 CASGLWRSGTEAFF TGTGCTAGTGGTTTGTGGAGGTCGGGCACTGAAGCTTTCTTT
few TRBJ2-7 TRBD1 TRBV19 CASSMIAGQVGSEQYF TGTGCCAGTAGTATGATAGCAGGACAGGTTGGATCCGAGCAGTACTTC